The clone carrying this TCR beta chain was found many times. Its antigen remains unidentified. This sample was taken from a study of T-cell reconstitution after alpha-beta-depleted transplantation in children. General study points: Roughly two months post-transplant, alpha-beta T cells reportedly originated from several hundred graft clones that had expanded. Surviving recipient T cells and intrathymic progenitors accounted for some patients' high TCRbeta diversity at day 60. T-cell numbers and diversity, one year after transplant, stemmed largely from T cells that were newly produced.

Construction of the TCRbeta library involved unique molecular identifiers. TCRdb re-analysed the PCR reads in MiXCR, keeping a single row per CDR3 protein. The sample yields under 250,000 distinct CDR3 sequences, approximately 6.3% seen once. Specimen: PBMCs, collected before TCRalphabeta/CD19-depleted stem cell transplant. This clonotype originated in a boy younger than 10 with acute lymphoblastic leukemia, due to receive a stem cell transplant.

The CDR3 DNA follows: TGTGCCAGCAGTTCTTGGACCGGTTCGGAGACCCAGTACTTC. It encodes CASSSWTGSETQYF. The chain uses TRBV27 and TRBJ2-5; D call uncertain. Germline V lookup: CDR1 MNHEY, CDR2 SMNVEV (reference sequence). The CDR3 consists of 14 residues. Deletions cut 4 bases from V and 5 bases from J, with 14 bases between.